The T cell receptor (beta chain) described here comes from a study of blood T cell repertoires in COVID-19. About the research overall: Sites across the United States, Italy and Spain contributed samples from acute and convalescent COVID-19. The cDNA or gDNA used as material had been derived from T cells, B-cell-depleted T cells, or PBMCs.

Authors' data handling: Amplifying reference gene primers gave estimates of nucleated cell counts. Method: immunoSEQ multiplex PCR; TCRdb's copy keeps in-frame clones and lacks some. That table furnishes V, J and clone size, whereas the DNA furnished D and trimming. The sample holds 88,000 or so clones, about four fifths seen once. Sequenced input: peripheral blood. This sequence was found in a human donor in a cohort sampled during active COVID-19.

Here the CDR3 DNA reads TGTGCCAGCAGTGAAGGGACAGGGGGCACAGATACGCAGTATTTT. Its translation is CASSEGTGGTDTQYF. The J gene is TRBJ2-3, the V gene TRBV2, with 9 bases lining up with TRBD1. Germline V gives CDR1 SNHLY, CDR2 FYNNEI. The V and J ends lost 1 base and 1 base, in that order; junction bases with no gene match: 0. The CDR3 has 15 amino acids. The full variable domain, in which reference TRBV2 and TRBJ2-3 provide the parts outside the CDR3, is EPEVTQTPSHQVTQMGQEVILRCVPISNHLYFYWYRQILGQKVEFLVSFYNNEISEKSEIFDDQFSVERPDGSNFTLKIRSTKLEDSAMYFCASSEGTGGTDTQYFGPGTRLTVL.